Detailed here is one T cell receptor (beta chain). The sample is drawn from a study of blood T cell repertoires in COVID-19. Turning to the study itself: Whether acute or convalescent, the COVID-19 samples came from the United States, Italy and Spain. From T cells, B-cell-depleted T cells, or PBMCs came the material, which was cDNA or gDNA.

V dropped 0 bases and J dropped 9 bases, with 10 bases sitting between them. Germline lookup yields CDR1 SGHRS and CDR2 YFSETQ. This CDR3 contains 13 residues. Source study methods: Estimation of nucleated cell counts was performed using reference gene primer amplification. The assay was immunoSEQ multiplex PCR, and TCRdb's table has in-frame clones only and misses some. Clonal size and the V and J genes are those of that table, whereas D and trimming came from the DNA. In the table there are over 60,000 clones, more than 70% of which are singletons. Sequencing used peripheral blood. The receptor was derived from a man between 65 and 80 years old with active or convalescent COVID-19. The J gene is TRBJ1-5, the V gene TRBV5-1; D is unclear. CDR3 in amino acids: CASSLVPGGPQHF. The CDR3, as DNA: TGCGCCAGCAGCTTGGTCCCCGGTGGGCCCCAGCATTTT.